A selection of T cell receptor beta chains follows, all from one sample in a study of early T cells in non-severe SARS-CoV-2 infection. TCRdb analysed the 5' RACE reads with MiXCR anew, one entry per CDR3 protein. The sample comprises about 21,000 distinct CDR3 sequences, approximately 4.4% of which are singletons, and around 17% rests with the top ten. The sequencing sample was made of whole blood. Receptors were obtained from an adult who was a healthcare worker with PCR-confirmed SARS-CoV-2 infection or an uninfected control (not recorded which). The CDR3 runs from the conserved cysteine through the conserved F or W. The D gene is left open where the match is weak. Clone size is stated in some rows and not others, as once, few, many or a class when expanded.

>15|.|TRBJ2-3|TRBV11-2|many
CASSAWTSSTDTQYF
TGTGCCAGCAGCGCCTGGACATCCAGCACAGATACGCAGTATTTT
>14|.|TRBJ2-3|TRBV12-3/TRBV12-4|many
CASSFTGSTDTQYF
TGTGCCAGCAGTTTTACAGGAAGCACAGATACGCAGTATTTT
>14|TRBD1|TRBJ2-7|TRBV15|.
CATSRDPGTGEQYF
TGTGCCACCAGCAGAGATCCCGGGACAGGGGAGCAGTACTTC
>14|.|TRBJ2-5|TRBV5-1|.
CASSVSRDQETQYF
TGCGCCAGCAGCGTTAGCAGGGACCAAGAGACCCAGTACTTC
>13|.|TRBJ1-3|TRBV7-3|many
CASSLTAGNTIYF
TGTGCCAGCAGCTTAACCGCGGGAAACACCATATATTTT
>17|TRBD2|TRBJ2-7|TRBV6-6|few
CASSYPPGLASPYEQYF
TGTGCCAGCAGTTACCCCCCGGGACTAGCGTCCCCCTACGAGCAGTACTTC
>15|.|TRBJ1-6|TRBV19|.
CASSRRDSYNSPLHF
TGTGCCAGTAGTAGACGGGATTCCTATAATTCACCCCTCCACTTT
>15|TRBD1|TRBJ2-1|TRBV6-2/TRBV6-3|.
CASSYSGTDPDEQFF
TGTGCCAGCAGTTACTCTGGGACAGATCCCGATGAGCAGTTCTTC
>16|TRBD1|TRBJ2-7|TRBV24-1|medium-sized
CATSDGDRDTAYEQYF
TGTGCCACCAGTGATGGAGACAGGGACACCGCCTACGAGCAGTACTTC
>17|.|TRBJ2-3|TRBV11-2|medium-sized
CASSISAGSGMTDTQYF
TGTGCCAGCAGCATTTCGGCAGGGAGTGGAATGACAGATACGCAGTATTTT
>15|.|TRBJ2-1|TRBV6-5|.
CASSYPSGRGLEQFF
TGTGCCAGCAGTTACCCCAGTGGTCGGGGCCTTGAGCAGTTCTTC
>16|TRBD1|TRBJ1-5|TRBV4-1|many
CASSQGTGTGGQPQHF
TGCGCCAGCAGCCAAGGTACCGGGACAGGGGGTCAGCCCCAGCATTTT
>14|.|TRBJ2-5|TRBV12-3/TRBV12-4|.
CASSPRTQGETQYF
TGTGCCAGCAGTCCCCGGACTCAGGGCGAGACCCAGTACTTC
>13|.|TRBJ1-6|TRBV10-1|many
CASSDQVDSPLHF
TGCGCCAGCAGTGATCAGGTGGATTCACCCCTCCACTTT
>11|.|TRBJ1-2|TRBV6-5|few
CASTGDYGYTF
TGTGCCAGCACGGGGGACTATGGCTACACCTTC
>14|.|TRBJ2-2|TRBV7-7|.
CASSLGQNTGELFF
TGTGCTAGCAGCTTAGGTCAAAACACCGGGGAGCTGTTTTTT
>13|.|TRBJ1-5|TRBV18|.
CASSPDDNQPQHF
TGTGCCAGCTCACCCGACGATAATCAGCCCCAGCATTTT
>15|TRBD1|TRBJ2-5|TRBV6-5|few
CASSYPPTGQETQYF
TGTGCCAGCAGTTACCCCCCGACAGGGCAAGAGACCCAGTACTTC
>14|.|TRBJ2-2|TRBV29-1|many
CSAYPIGHPGELFF
TGCAGCGCGTATCCTATAGGTCACCCCGGGGAGCTGTTTTTT
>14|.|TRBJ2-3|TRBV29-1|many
CSQAGQGRENTQYF
TGCAGCCAAGCCGGGCAGGGGAGGGAAAATACGCAGTATTTT
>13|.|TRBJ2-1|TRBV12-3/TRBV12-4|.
CASRFYVYNEQFF
TGTGCCAGCAGATTTTATGTCTACAATGAGCAGTTCTTC
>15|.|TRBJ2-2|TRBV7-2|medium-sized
CASTPRGAGTGELFF
TGTGCCAGCACCCCCCGGGGGGCGGGCACCGGGGAGCTGTTTTTT
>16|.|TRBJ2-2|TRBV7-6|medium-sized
CASSLVGGPNTGELFF
TGTGCCAGCAGCTTAGTTGGCGGCCCGAACACCGGGGAGCTGTTTTTT
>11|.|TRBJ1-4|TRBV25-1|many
CASSDYRTLFF
TGTGCCAGCAGTGATTATAGGACACTGTTTTTT
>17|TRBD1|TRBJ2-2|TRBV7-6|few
CASTLPGQGAYTGELFF
TGTGCCAGCACCCTACCGGGTCAGGGGGCGTATACCGGGGAGCTGTTTTTT
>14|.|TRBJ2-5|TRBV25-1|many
CASSVRQPPETQYF
TGTGCCAGCAGTGTCCGACAGCCCCCAGAGACCCAGTACTTC
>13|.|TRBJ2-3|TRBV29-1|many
CSVEDLRMYTQYF
TGCAGCGTTGAAGATCTGAGGATGTATACGCAGTATTTT
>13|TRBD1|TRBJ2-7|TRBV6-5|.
CGPGQGDSYEQYF
TGTGGCCCTGGACAGGGGGATTCCTACGAGCAGTACTTC
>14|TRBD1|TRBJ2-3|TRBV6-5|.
CASTGQGPTDTQYF
TGTGCCAGCACGGGACAGGGCCCCACAGATACGCAGTATTTT
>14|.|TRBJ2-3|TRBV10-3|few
CAIDRGESTDTQYF
TGTGCCATCGATCGTGGGGAGAGCACAGATACGCAGTATTTT
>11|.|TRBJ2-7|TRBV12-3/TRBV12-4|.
CASSLEVEQYF
TGTGCCAGCAGTTTAGAGGTCGAGCAGTACTTC
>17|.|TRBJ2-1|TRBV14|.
CASSQNPGLSSYNEQFF
TGTGCCAGCAGCCAAAATCCGGGACTCAGCTCCTACAATGAGCAGTTCTTC
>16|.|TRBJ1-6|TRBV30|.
CARSQDVSSYNSPLHF
TGTGCCCGGAGTCAGGACGTGAGCTCCTATAATTCACCCCTCCACTTT
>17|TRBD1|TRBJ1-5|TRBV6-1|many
CASSGDRGPNSNQPQHF
TGTGCCAGCTCGGGAGACAGGGGCCCGAATAGCAATCAGCCCCAGCATTTT
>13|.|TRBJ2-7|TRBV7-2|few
CASSFGTRGEQYF
TGTGCCAGCAGCTTCGGGACACGGGGCGAGCAGTACTTC
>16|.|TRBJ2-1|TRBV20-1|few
CSARPPFGLASNEQFF
TGCAGTGCTAGACCCCCGTTTGGTCTAGCGAGTAATGAGCAGTTCTTC
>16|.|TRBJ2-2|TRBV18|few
CASSPQGPPLTGELFF
TGTGCCAGCTCACCACAAGGACCACCCCTCACCGGGGAGCTGTTTTTT
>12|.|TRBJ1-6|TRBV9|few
CASSGHKSPLHF
TGTGCCAGCAGCGGACACAAATCACCCCTCCACTTT
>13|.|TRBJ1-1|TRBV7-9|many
CASSYRLNTEAFF
TGTGCCAGCAGCTACCGACTGAACACTGAAGCTTTCTTT
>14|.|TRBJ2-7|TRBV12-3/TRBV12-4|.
CASTSGTATYEQYF
TGTGCCAGCACCTCCGGGACCGCTACCTACGAGCAGTACTTC
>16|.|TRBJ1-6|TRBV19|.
CASSVTPVWGRSPLHF
TGTGCCAGTAGCGTAACCCCCGTCTGGGGACGTTCACCCCTCCACTTT
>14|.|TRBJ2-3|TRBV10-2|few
CASSGTSSTDTQYF
TGCGCCAGCAGCGGTACTAGTAGCACAGATACGCAGTATTTT
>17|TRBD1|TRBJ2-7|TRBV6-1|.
CASSERTSPGQGPPQYF
TGTGCCAGCAGTGAACGGACATCCCCGGGACAGGGGCCCCCTCAGTACTTC
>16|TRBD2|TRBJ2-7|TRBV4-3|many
CASSQGGTAGPYEQYF
TGCGCCAGCAGCCAGGGAGGGACGGCCGGGCCCTACGAGCAGTACTTC
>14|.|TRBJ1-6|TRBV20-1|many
CSAFGHPNNSPLHF
TGCAGTGCATTTGGACATCCAAATAATTCACCCCTCCACTTT
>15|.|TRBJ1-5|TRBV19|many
CASSVWGRSNQPQHF
TGTGCCAGTAGTGTCTGGGGACGGAGCAATCAGCCCCAGCATTTT
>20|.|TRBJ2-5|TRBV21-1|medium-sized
CASSKKERTGKGLPKETQYF
TGTGCCAGCAGCAAAAAGGAAAGGACAGGGAAGGGACTACCCAAAGAGACCCAGTACTTC
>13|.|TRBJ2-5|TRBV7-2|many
CATNLGGWETQYF
TGTGCCACCAACCTTGGAGGGTGGGAGACCCAGTACTTC
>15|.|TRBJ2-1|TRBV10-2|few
CASSEGISSYNEQFF
TGCGCCAGCAGTGAGGGGATCAGTTCCTACAATGAGCAGTTCTTC
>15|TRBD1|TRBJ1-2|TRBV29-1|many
CSVALRGQGNYGYTF
TGCAGCGTTGCCTTGAGGGGACAGGGGAACTATGGCTACACCTTC
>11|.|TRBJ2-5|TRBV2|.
CASGGEETQYF
TGTGCCAGCGGTGGAGAAGAGACCCAGTACTTC
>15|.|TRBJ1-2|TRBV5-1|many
CASSLGGLANYGYTF
TGCGCCAGCAGCTTGGGGGGCCTGGCTAACTATGGCTACACCTTC
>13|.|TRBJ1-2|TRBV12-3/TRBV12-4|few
CASSLLENYGYTF
TGTGCCAGCAGTTTATTGGAAAACTATGGCTACACCTTC
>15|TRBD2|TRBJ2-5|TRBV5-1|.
CASIHGGGYQETQYF
TGCGCCAGCATCCATGGGGGAGGGTACCAAGAGACCCAGTACTTC
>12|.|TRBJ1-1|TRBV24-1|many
CATSDYNTEAFF
TGTGCCACCAGTGACTACAACACTGAAGCTTTCTTT